This entry lists 27 T cell receptor beta chains sequenced from one sample in a study of blood T cell repertoires in COVID-19. The method was immunoSEQ multiplex PCR; TCRdb's version includes in-frame clones alone and lacks a portion of them. The sample includes about 150,000 clones, around 85% of them seen just once. The source material was peripheral blood. The receptor source for this set is a man in his fifties or sixties with COVID-19, enrolled during active disease.

The chain couples TRBV29-1 to TRBJ1-6, with 7 bases lining up with TRBD1. Germline loops: CDR1 SQVTM, CDR2 ANQGSEA. Trimming removed 5 bases from V and 7 bases from J; junction bases left unmatched: 8. CDR3 length equals 14 residues. CDR3 DNA: TGCAGCGTTCGTTTCGGGACAGAGAATTCACCCCTCCACTTT. It encodes CSVRFGTENSPLHF.

The CDR3 loop is CAISPSLTAYEQYF. The CDR3 DNA is TGTGCCATCAGCCCAAGCCTCACAGCCTACGAGCAGTACTTC. The V gene is TRBV10-3, the J gene TRBJ2-7, with D uncertain. The V gene lost 6 bases and the J gene lost 2 bases, with 14 bases spanning the gap. Germline V gene sequence: CDR1 ENHRY, CDR2 SYGVKD. The CDR3 covers 14 residues.

The chain carries TRBV28 and TRBJ2-7; 9 nucleotides align to TRBD1. Germline lookup yields CDR1 MDHEN and CDR2 SYDVKM. Trimming took 4 bases from V and 5 from J; bases not matched to a gene: 9. This CDR3 has 15 amino acids. The CDR3 sequence is CASSSPGTGPHEQYF. As DNA, the CDR3 is TGTGCCAGCAGTTCTCCCGGGACAGGGCCCCACGAGCAGTACTTC.

The J gene is TRBJ1-1, the V gene TRBV6-1, with TRBD1 as a possible D gene (5 bases). The CDR3 sequence is 16 residues long. Trimming took 2 bases from V and 0 from J, leaving 13 bases between them. Germline V lookup: CDR1 MNHNS, CDR2 SASEGT. The CDR3 protein is CASSEIRGNMNTEAFF. CDR3 bases: TGTGCCAGCAGTGAAATAAGGGGCAACATGAACACTGAAGCTTTCTTT.

The table lists this clone with a few counts. The chain recombines TRBV7-9 with TRBJ1-1, with TRBD1 matching over 7 bases. Looked up from germline, CDR1 is SEHNR and CDR2 is FQNEAQ (reference sequence). Germline trimming cut 5 bases from V and 7 bases from J; bases unmatched to any gene: 7. This CDR3 region has 13 residues. CDR3 residues: CASSRSQGFEAFF. The CDR3 nucleotides are TGTGCCAGCAGCCGATCACAGGGGTTTGAAGCTTTCTTT.

There are a few counts of this clone. V and J are TRBV12-3 or TRBV12-4 and TRBJ1-5; no clear D gene. V was pared by 6 bases and J by 6 bases, with 12 bases between. The CDR3 sequence is 13 residues long. CDR3 in DNA: TGTGCCAGCAGATTCAGTACGGGTCAGCCCCAGCATTTT. Its protein is CASRFSTGQPQHF.

V is TRBV19 and J is TRBJ2-7; D is perhaps TRBD1 (6 bases). Germline CDR1 is LNHDA and CDR2 is SQIVND (reference sequence). V was clipped by 4 bases and J by 2 bases, with 12 bases between them. The CDR3 extends over 14 amino acids. The CDR3 sequence is CASSTGALPYEQYF. DNA of the CDR3: TGTGCCAGTAGTACAGGGGCCTTGCCCTACGAGCAGTACTTC.

This chain links TRBV2 with TRBJ2-1, with 10 bases that match TRBD1. The trim removed 11 bases at V and 7 bases at J, leaving 11 bases unmatched. The CDR3 length is 14 residues. Germline V lookup: CDR1 SNHLY, CDR2 FYNNEI. The CDR3 DNA is TGTGCCTGCCTTCCGGGACAGGGGCAGAATGAGCAGTTCTTC. Translating gives CACLPGQGQNEQFF.

The chain employs TRBV7-3 and TRBJ2-3; 8 bases are shared with TRBD2. CDR3 size: 18 residues. V shed 2 bases and J 4 bases; nucleotides not matched to a gene: 14. Germline V gene sequence: CDR1 SGHTA, CDR2 FQGTGA. CDR3 sequence: CASSLLSGAGGGSDTQYF. The DNA of the CDR3 is TGTGCCAGCAGCTTACTGTCAGGCGCGGGAGGCGGTTCAGATACGCAGTATTTT.

CDR3 amino acids: CSVEVPGKETEAFF. The CDR3 DNA reads TGCAGCGTTGAAGTCCCGGGAAAGGAGACTGAAGCTTTCTTT. J is TRBJ1-1 and V is TRBV29-1; D gene ambiguous. V dropped 1 base and J dropped 5 bases, with 14 bases sitting between them. The CDR3 covers 14 residues. From germline, CDR1 is SQVTM and CDR2 ANQGSEA.

The chain is built from TRBV29-1 and TRBJ1-1; tentatively, D is TRBD1 (5 bases). CDR1 is SQVTM, CDR2 ANQGSEA, per germline. The CDR3 covers 15 residues. V was trimmed by 0 bases and J by 5 bases, leaving 16 bases between them. The CDR3, as DNA: TGCAGCGTTGAAGATAGTAAGGGGCTGGGGACTGAAGCTTTCTTT. Its translation is CSVEDSKGLGTEAFF.

V gene TRBV5-4 combines with J gene TRBJ1-5; D gene unclear. V was shortened by 1 base and J by 3 bases, with 11 bases between the two germline ends. The CDR3 has 15 amino acids. In germline, CDR1 is SGHNT, CDR2 YYREEE (reference sequence). This CDR3 reads CASSLWAAPNQPQHF. In DNA, the CDR3 is TGTGCCAGCAGCTTGTGGGCAGCTCCCAATCAGCCCCAGCATTTT.

The V call is TRBV6-5, the J call TRBJ2-1; D perhaps matches TRBD1 (5 bases). CDR3 size: 15 residues. Deletions cut 2 bases from V and 0 bases from J, with 8 bases between. CDR1 is MNHEY, CDR2 SVGAGI, per germline. The CDR3 loop is CASSYRQSSYNEQFF. Here the CDR3 DNA reads TGTGCCAGCAGTTACCGACAGAGCTCCTACAATGAGCAGTTCTTC.

This CDR3 reads CASSTGTALSYEQYF. The CDR3 DNA sequence: TGTGCCAGCAGCACCGGGACAGCTCTTTCCTACGAGCAGTACTTC. The chain has TRBV7-2 and TRBJ2-7; TRBD1 matches at 7 bases. V was clipped by 5 bases and J by 1 base; unmatched bases: 8. Germline CDR1 reads SGHTA; CDR2 reads FQGNSA. This CDR3 has 15 amino acids.

The chain carries TRBV27 and TRBJ1-5; 7 nucleotides align to TRBD1. V lost 5 bases to trimming and J lost 6 bases; unmatched junction nucleotides: 7. Germline lookup yields CDR1 MNHEY and CDR2 SMNVEV (reference sequence). The CDR3 length is 14 residues. CDR3 DNA sequence: TGTGCCAGCAGTATCGGGACAGCGGGTCAGCCCCAGCATTTT. Translation gives CASSIGTAGQPQHF.

The CDR3 sequence: CASRLTHQVGAFF. The DNA for the CDR3 is TGTGCCAGCAGGTTAACCCACCAGGTAGGAGCTTTCTTT. The chain joins TRBV7-2 to TRBJ1-1, with unresolved D. Trimming took 6 bases from V and 10 from J, leaving 18 bases between them. CDR3 length: 13 amino acids. Germline CDR1 SGHTA, CDR2 FQGNSA.

The chain has TRBV24-1 and TRBJ2-5, with 10 bases matching TRBD1. Germline V gene sequence: CDR1 KGHDR, CDR2 SFDVKD. The CDR3 runs to 15 residues. The trim removed 4 bases at V and 5 bases at J, leaving 6 bases unmatched. The DNA of the CDR3 is TGTGCCACCAGTGACAGGACAGGGGGTGAGGAGACCCAGTACTTC. This gives the protein CATSDRTGGEETQYF.

This clone was observed once. The chain is built from TRBV9 and TRBJ1-6; 11 positions agree with TRBD1. The ends lost 3 bases at V and 6 bases at J; junction bases unmatched: 2. CDR3 size: 15 residues. From germline, CDR1 is SGDLS and CDR2 YYNGEE. This CDR3 is CASSDGTGGNSPLHF. DNA of the CDR3: TGTGCCAGCAGCGACGGGACAGGGGGTAATTCACCCCTCCACTTT.

The rearrangement uses TRBV15 and TRBJ1-1; D is ambiguous. Germline values: CDR1 LNHNV, CDR2 YYDKDF (reference sequence). Trimming took off 5 bases at V and 1 base at J, with 8 bases between the two ends. This CDR3 has 13 amino acids. The CDR3 DNA reads TGTGCCACCAGCTTACTTCGGAACACTGAAGCTTTCTTT. Protein product: CATSLLRNTEAFF.

This chain uses TRBV6-2 or TRBV6-3 with TRBJ2-1, with 8 positions matching TRBD1. This CDR3 has 16 residues. Per the germline V gene, CDR1 is MNHEY and CDR2 is SVGEGT. V gave up 6 bases and J gave up 2 bases; unmatched junction bases: 9. The CDR3: CASSPFDRGTYNEQFF. The DNA of the CDR3 is TGTGCCAGCAGCCCCTTCGACAGGGGCACCTACAATGAGCAGTTCTTC.

This chain uses TRBV3-1 (or the pseudogene TRBV3-2) with TRBJ2-5; D perhaps matches TRBD2 (7 bases). Germline loops: CDR1 LGHDT, CDR2 YNNKEL (reference sequence). The CDR3 runs 14 residues. The germline V and J ends were trimmed by 2 bases and 5 bases, with 12 bases remaining between them. CDR3 coding DNA: TGTGCCAGCAGCCAATCGGGGGGCTCGGAGACCCAGTACTTC. Amino acids: CASSQSGGSETQYF.

The genes are TRBV20-1 and TRBJ1-2; D call uncertain. Germline V CDR1 and CDR2: DFQATT, SNEGSKA (reference sequence). V was trimmed by 8 bases and J by 8 bases, leaving 6 bases between them. The CDR3 extends over 8 amino acids. CDR3 sequence: CSYLGYTF. Written as DNA, the CDR3 is TGCAGTTACTTGGGCTACACCTTC.

This clone was seen only a few times. The chain combines TRBV2 with TRBJ1-4, with 7 bases matching TRBD1. This CDR3 comprises 15 residues. Per the germline V gene, CDR1 is SNHLY and CDR2 is FYNNEI. The V gene end was trimmed by 3 bases and the J gene end by 5 bases; junction bases not matched to a gene: 6. CDR3 bases: TGTGCCAGCAGTGACTCGTCAGGGGGAAATGAAAAACTGTTTTTT. It is translated as CASSDSSGGNEKLFF.

J is TRBJ2-7 and V is TRBV19; 11 nucleotides agree with TRBD1. The trim removed 6 bases at V and 4 bases at J, leaving 8 bases unmatched. Germline CDR1 LNHDA, CDR2 SQIVND (reference sequence). The CDR3 contains 15 residues. CDR3 DNA sequence: TGTGCCAGTAGACGGGGACAGGGGGATTGGTACGAGCAGTACTTC. Its translation is CASRRGQGDWYEQYF. The full variable domain, in which reference TRBV19 and TRBJ2-7 provide the parts outside the CDR3, is DGGITQSPKYLFRKEGQNVTLSCEQNLNHDAMYWYRQDPGQGLRLIYYSQIVNDFQKGDIAEGYSVSREKKESFPLTVTSAQKNPTAFYLCASRRGQGDWYEQYFGPGTRLTVT.

The rearrangement uses TRBV5-5 and TRBJ2-5, with 7 bases fitting TRBD1. This CDR3 has 15 amino acids. CDR1 SGHKS and CDR2 YYEKEE come from the germline V gene (reference sequence). J gave up 3 bases and V 2 bases, and 7 bases lay outside the gene matches. The CDR3 region is CASSLIPTGKETQYF. DNA for the CDR3: TGTGCCAGCAGCTTAATCCCGACAGGGAAAGAGACCCAGTACTTC.

The chain recombines TRBV19 with TRBJ1-5; 8 bases align to TRBD1. Trimming at V came to 8 bases and at J to 0 bases, leaving 6 bases not matched to a gene. Germline assignment: CDR1 LNHDA and CDR2 SQIVND (reference sequence). The CDR3 sequence is 15 residues long. In DNA form, the CDR3 reads TGTGCCAGTCGGACAGGGCTCGGTAGCAATCAGCCCCAGCATTTT. This codes for CASRTGLGSNQPQHF.

This clone occurred a few times. The chain employs TRBV5-1 and TRBJ1-4, with 8 bases matching TRBD1. The V and J ends lost 4 bases and 7 bases, in that order; junction bases with no gene match: 12. The CDR3 has 16 residues. Germline CDR1 reads SGHRS; CDR2 reads YFSETQ. CDR3 loop: CASSLITGGSGEKLFF. The CDR3, as DNA: TGCGCCAGCAGCCTTATTACAGGGGGTAGTGGTGAAAAACTGTTTTTT.